Reported below is one T cell receptor beta chain. Only one count was recorded for this clone. Its target antigen remains unknown. No per-base quality is available; no much larger clone lies one base away. Each collaborating institution followed its own protocols to collect whole blood in K2EDTA tubes. Collaborator samples were shipped for TCRbeta analysis as frozen whole blood, isolated PBMCs, or DNA extracted from either sample type. CDR3 length: 16 amino acids, cysteine to phenylalanine. The kept DNA is CDR3 alone, 48 bases in frame from the first base. From a lookup of the germline V gene, CDR1 and CDR2 are MDHEN and SYDVKM. From V the trimming removes 5 bases and from J it removes 7 bases, while the gene matches leave 10 bases of the junction unaccounted for. The source of the sample is a study of blood T cell repertoires in COVID-19 (dated by TCRdb to the early 2020s). About the full investigation: Samples covering the acute and convalescent phases of COVID-19 were provided by collaborators in the United States, Italy and Spain. A de-identified subject ID, COVID-19 status, age in years and sex were almost always included in the sample metadata. The material from the prospective study consisted of cDNA or gDNA derived from T cells, B-cell-depleted T cells, or PBMCs. Samples came from the ongoing ImmuneRACE study (first 160 participants) plus 1,254 subjects from 6 global collaborators. Where HLA class I and class II types were available, the types were taken from metadata supplied by the sample provider, not from assay-based typing. The repertoires were released in a freely available public database meant as a resource for research on the immune response to SARS-CoV-2. Subjects who had been exposed to COVID-19, were actively infected with it, or had recovered from it provided the deeply sampled blood TCRbeta repertoires that made up the dataset. What the study reported, not specific to this receptor: The amount of clinical and demographic metadata varied by source and participant and was provided uncurated.

TCRbeta CDR3 regions were amplified from genomic DNA by means of the immunoSEQ Assay, a bias-controlled multiplex PCR. The authors processed their data as follows. Within the assay, amplification of reference gene primers was used to estimate how many nucleated cells each sample contained. Sequence reads were collapsed and filtered to measure the absolute abundance of every unique TCRbeta CDR3 rearrangement. For each sample, productive Simpson clonality was calculated as the square root of Simpson's diversity index over productive rearrangements. Here the immuneACCESS table is served through TCRdb, limited to in-frame sequences with V and J called. Missing clones are a known gap in these copies; in checked studies unresolved V genes cover under half, and the rest lacks a known reason. V, J and clone size are those of that table, while D and trimming were read from the DNA. This sample is represented by roughly 95,000 clones; roughly four fifths of them were singletons. The top ten clones comprise 6% to 7.5% of the sample.

Sequencing used peripheral blood. The receptor was derived from a man aged 50-59 years with active or convalescent COVID-19. The chain is made from TRBV28 and TRBJ1-5, with TRBD1 identical over 11 junction bases. The encoded CDR3 is CASSPTLGTGGQPQHF. In nucleotides, the sequence is TGTGCCAGCAGTCCAACTCTCGGGACAGGGGGGCAGCCCCAGCATTTT.